Below, one TCR beta chain is given with its context. What it binds is not known. Trimming cost V 4 bases and J 1 base; bases outside gene matches: 3. Per germline, CDR1 SGDLS and CDR2 YYNGEE. The CDR3 is 14 amino acids. The sample is drawn from a study of T cells in localized non-small cell lung cancer. The study's findings and limits: There were a median roughly 62 of the top 100 tumor clones appearing in adjacent lung. Higher blood T cell density tracked longer overall survival. It was uninvolved adjacent lung that showed the highest T cell clonality, exceeding tumor. Sequence data derive from only one tumor region, so heterogeneity remains possible.

The protocol was immunoSEQ multiplex PCR, while the TCRdb copy is restricted to in-frame clones and leaves out a portion. There are approximately 81,000 clones in the sample; more than 75% occur only once, and more than 20% lies in the top ten. The material was peripheral blood, obtained before any cancer treatment. The TCR comes from a woman aged 35 to 69 with stage I squamous cell lung carcinoma. This chain uses TRBV9 with TRBJ2-7, with TRBD1 matching over 9 bases. This CDR3 is CASSLGTGSYEQYF. The CDR3 coding sequence is TGTGCCAGCAGCCTAGGGACAGGGTCCTACGAGCAGTACTTC.